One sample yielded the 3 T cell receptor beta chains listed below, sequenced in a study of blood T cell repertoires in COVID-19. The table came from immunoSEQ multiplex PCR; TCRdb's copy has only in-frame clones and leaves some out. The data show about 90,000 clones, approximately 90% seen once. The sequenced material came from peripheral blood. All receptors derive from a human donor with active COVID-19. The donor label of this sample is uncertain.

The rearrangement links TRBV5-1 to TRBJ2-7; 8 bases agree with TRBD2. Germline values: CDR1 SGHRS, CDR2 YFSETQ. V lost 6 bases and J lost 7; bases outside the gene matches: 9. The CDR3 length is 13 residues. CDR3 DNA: TGCGCCAGCAATTCGGGAGGGGCGCGTGAGCAGTACTTC. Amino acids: CASNSGGAREQYF.

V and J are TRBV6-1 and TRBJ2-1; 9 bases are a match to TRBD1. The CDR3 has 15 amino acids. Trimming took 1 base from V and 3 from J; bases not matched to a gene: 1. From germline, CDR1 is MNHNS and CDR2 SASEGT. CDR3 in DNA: TGTGCCAGCAGTGAAGAGACAGGGGGCTACAATGAGCAGTTCTTC. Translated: CASSEETGGYNEQFF.

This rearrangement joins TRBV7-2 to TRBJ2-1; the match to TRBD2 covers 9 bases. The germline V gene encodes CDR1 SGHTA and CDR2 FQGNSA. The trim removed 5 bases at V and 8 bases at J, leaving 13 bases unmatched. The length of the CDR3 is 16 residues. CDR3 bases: TGTGCCAGCAGCCCCTTTTGGCGGGGGGGCCTTGATGAGCAGTTCTTC. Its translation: CASSPFWRGGLDEQFF.